This paragraph reports one T cell receptor beta chain. This entry is derived from a study of control samples from healthy donors and cancer patients. The protocol was immunoSEQ multiplex PCR, while the TCRdb copy is restricted to in-frame clones and leaves out a portion. The data contain more than 85,000 clones, 88% of them singletons. This CDR3 region has 13 residues. Trimming cost V 1 base and J 2 bases, with 5 bases left between them. The sample taken for sequencing was PBMCs. This clonotype was sampled from a woman aged 55-69 years with lung cancer. The rearrangement joins TRBV12-3 or TRBV12-4 to TRBJ1-2; D perhaps matches TRBD1 (5 bases). CDR3 nucleotide sequence: TGTGCCAGCAGTTTAGACAGGAACTATGGCTACACCTTC. Translation: CASSLDRNYGYTF.